This T cell receptor beta chain was found in a study of T cell repertoires in cytomegalovirus infection. From the reads, TCRdb called clonotypes with MiXCR, one entry per CDR3 protein. This sample yields 150,000 to 200,000 distinct CDR3 sequences, of which 28% are seen a single time; 31% belongs to the top ten. V lost 1 base, J lost 0 bases, and 9 bases lay in between. The CDR3 covers 15 residues. The chain is built from TRBV12-3 or TRBV12-4 and TRBJ1-1; a possible D gene is TRBD1 (5 bases). This sequence was found in a human donor in good health (CMV status not recorded). Some clones in this sample may be carry-over from other donors' samples. The sample was PBMCs. CDR3 sequence reads: CASSLGGRMNTEAFF. The CDR3 DNA reads as TGTGCCAGCAGTTTAGGGGGACGAATGAACACTGAAGCTTTCTTT.